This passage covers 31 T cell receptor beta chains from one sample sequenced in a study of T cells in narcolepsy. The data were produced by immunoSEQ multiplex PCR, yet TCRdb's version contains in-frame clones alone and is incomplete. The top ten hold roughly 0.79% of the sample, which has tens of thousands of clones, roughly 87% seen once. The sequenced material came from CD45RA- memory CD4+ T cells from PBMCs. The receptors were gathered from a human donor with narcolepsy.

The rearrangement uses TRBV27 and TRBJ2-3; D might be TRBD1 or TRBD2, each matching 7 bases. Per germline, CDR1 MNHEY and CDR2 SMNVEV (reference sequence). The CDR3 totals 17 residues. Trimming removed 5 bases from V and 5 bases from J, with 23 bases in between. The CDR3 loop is CASSLPRGGGLGDTQYF. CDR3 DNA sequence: TGTGCCAGCAGTCTACCCAGGGGAGGGGGCTTAGGAGATACGCAGTATTTT.

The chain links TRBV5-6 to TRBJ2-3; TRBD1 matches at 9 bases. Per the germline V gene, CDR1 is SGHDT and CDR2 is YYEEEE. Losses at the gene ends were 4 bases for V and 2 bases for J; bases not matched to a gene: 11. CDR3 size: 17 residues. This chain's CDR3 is CASSVLITGGATDTQYF. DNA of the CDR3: TGTGCCAGCAGCGTGTTGATTACAGGGGGCGCCACAGATACGCAGTATTTT.

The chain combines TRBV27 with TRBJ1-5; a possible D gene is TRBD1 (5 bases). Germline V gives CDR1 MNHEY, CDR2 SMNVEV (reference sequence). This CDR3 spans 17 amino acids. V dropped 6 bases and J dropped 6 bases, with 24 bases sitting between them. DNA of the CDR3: TGTGCCAGCAGCCCAACCCCCCAGGGAGGTATGGCTCAGCCCCAGCATTTT. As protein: CASSPTPQGGMAQPQHF.

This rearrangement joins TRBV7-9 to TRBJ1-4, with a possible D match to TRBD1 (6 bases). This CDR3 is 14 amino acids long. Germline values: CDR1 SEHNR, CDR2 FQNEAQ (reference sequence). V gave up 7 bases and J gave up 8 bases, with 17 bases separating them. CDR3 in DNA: TGTGCCAGCACCCTCTCCCTAAGGGGGGAAAAACTGTTTTTT. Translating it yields CASTLSLRGEKLFF.

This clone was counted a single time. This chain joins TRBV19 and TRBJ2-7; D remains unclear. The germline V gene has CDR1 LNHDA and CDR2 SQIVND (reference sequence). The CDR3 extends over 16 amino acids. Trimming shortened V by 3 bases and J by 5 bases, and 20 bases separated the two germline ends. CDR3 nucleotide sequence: TGTGCCAGTAGTATTGGAGTCGACTTGCTGGGGAACGAGCAGTACTTC. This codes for CASSIGVDLLGNEQYF. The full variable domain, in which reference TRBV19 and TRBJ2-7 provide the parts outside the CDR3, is DGGITQSPKYLFRKEGQNVTLSCEQNLNHDAMYWYRQDPGQGLRLIYYSQIVNDFQKGDIAEGYSVSREKKESFPLTVTSAQKNPTAFYLCASSIGVDLLGNEQYFGPGTRLTVT.

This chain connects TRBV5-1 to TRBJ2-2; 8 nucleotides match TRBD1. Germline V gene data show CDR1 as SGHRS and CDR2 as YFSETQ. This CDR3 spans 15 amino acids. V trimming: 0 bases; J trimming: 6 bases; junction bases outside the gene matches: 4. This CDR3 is CASSLAGGGAGELFF. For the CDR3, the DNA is TGCGCCAGCAGCTTGGCAGGGGGCGGAGCCGGGGAGCTGTTTTTT.

As DNA, the CDR3 is TGTGCCAGCAGTCTAGGACAGGGAAGTCAAGAGACCCAGTACTTC. Its translation: CASSLGQGSQETQYF. The gene calls are TRBV28 and TRBJ2-5; TRBD1 matches at 8 bases. Trimming took 5 bases from V and 2 from J; bases not matched to a gene: 7. CDR1 is MDHEN, CDR2 SYDVKM, per germline. This CDR3 comprises 15 residues.

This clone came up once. The DNA of the CDR3 is TGTGCCAGCAGCGTAGCCCTTAGCCCCCCGGACAGGGGGAGTTACAATGAGCAGTTCTTC. It is translated as CASSVALSPPDRGSYNEQFF. The chain carries TRBV9 and TRBJ2-1; 10 nucleotides line up with TRBD1. V dropped 0 bases and J dropped 4; count of bases not matched to a gene: 16. The CDR3 length is 20 residues. Germline lookup yields CDR1 SGDLS and CDR2 YYNGEE.

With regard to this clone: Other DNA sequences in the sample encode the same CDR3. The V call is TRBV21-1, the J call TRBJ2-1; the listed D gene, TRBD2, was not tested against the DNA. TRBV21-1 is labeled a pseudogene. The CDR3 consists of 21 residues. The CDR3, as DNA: TGCGCCAGCAGCAAAGGGCCCCACAGGACTACCGCCTCAACACTCGGAAATGAGCAGTTCTTC. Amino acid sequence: CASSKGPHRTTASTLGNEQFF.

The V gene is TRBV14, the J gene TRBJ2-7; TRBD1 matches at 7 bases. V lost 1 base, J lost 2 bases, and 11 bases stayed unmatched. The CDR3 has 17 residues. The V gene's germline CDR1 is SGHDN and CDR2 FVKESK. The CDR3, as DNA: TGTGCCAGCAGCCAAGTTTCGGGGAAGGGGGCGGCCTACGAGCAGTACTTC. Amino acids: CASSQVSGKGAAYEQYF.

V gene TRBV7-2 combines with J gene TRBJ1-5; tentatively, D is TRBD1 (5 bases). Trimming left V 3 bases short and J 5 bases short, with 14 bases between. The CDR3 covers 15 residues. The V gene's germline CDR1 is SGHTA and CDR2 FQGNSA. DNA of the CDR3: TGTGCCAGCAGCTTGACAGTTGGGGGGGATCAGCCCCAGCATTTT. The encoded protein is CASSLTVGGDQPQHF.

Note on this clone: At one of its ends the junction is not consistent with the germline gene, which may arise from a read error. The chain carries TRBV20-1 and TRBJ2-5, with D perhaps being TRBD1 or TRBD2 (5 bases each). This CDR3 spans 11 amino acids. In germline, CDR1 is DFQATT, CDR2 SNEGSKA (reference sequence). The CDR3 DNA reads TGCAGTGCAAGAGAGGGGGAGACCCAGTACTTC. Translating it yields CSAREGETQYF.

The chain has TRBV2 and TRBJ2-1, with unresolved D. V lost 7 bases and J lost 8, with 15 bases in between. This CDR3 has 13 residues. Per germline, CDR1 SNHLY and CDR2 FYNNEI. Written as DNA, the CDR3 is TGTGCCAGCACCGGGCCGGGTCTTTATGAGCAGTTCTTC. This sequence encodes CASTGPGLYEQFF.

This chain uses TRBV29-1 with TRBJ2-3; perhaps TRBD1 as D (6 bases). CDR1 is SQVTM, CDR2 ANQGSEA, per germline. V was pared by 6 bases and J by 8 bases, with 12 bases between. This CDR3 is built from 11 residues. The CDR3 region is CSVAGAGTQYF. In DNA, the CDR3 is TGCAGCGTAGCAGGGGCTGGTACGCAGTATTTT.

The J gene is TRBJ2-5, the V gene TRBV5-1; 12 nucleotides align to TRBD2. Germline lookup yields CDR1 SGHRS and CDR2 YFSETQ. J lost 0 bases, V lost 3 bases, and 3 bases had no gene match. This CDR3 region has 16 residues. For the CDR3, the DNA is TGCGCCAGCAGCTCAAGACTAGCGGGGGACCAAGAGACCCAGTACTTC. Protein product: CASSSRLAGDQETQYF.

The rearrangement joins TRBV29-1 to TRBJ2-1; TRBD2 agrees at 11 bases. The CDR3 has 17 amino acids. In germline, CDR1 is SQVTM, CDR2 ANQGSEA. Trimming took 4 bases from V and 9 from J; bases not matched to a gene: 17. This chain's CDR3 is CSVGSLAGGPIRGEQFF. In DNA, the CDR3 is TGCAGCGTTGGGTCCTTAGCGGGAGGGCCCATAAGAGGTGAGCAGTTCTTC.

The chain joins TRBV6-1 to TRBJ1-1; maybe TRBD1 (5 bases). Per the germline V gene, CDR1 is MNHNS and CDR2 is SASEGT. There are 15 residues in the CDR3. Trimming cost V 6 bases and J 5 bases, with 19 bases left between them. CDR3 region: CASRKSETVTTEAFF. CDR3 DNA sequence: TGTGCCAGCAGGAAGTCTGAGACAGTCACAACTGAAGCTTTCTTT.

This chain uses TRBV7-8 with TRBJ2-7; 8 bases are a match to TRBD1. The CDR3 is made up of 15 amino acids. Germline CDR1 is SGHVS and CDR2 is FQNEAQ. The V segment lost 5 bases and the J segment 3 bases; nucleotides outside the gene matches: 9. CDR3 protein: CASSLGGTGVYEQYF. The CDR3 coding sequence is TGTGCCAGCAGCCTAGGGGGGACAGGAGTCTACGAGCAGTACTTC.

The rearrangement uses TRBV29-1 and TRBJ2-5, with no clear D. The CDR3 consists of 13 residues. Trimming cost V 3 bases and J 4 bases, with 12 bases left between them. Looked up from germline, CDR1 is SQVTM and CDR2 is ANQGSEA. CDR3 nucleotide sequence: TGCAGCGTTGAGCCTCCGGGTGGAGAGACCCAGTACTTC. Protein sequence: CSVEPPGGETQYF.

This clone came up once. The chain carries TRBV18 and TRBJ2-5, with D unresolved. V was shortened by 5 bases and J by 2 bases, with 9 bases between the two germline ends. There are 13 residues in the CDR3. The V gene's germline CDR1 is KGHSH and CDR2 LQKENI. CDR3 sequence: CASSERRQETQYF. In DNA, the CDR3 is TGTGCCAGCTCAGAGAGAAGGCAAGAGACCCAGTACTTC.

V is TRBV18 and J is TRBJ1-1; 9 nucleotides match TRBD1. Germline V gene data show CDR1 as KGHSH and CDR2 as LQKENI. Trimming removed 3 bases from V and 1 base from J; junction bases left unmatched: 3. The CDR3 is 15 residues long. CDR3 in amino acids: CASSPKQGANTEAFF. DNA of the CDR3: TGTGCCAGCTCACCCAAACAGGGGGCGAACACTGAAGCTTTCTTT.

The CDR3 loop is CASSGSGRQTQYF. In DNA form, the CDR3 reads TGTGCCAGCAGCGGCTCAGGGAGGCAGACCCAGTACTTC. The chain employs TRBV7-2 and TRBJ2-5, with a tentative D call TRBD2 (6 bases). The CDR3 is 13 amino acids. V was shortened by 5 bases and J by 6 bases, with 13 bases between the two germline ends. Per germline, CDR1 SGHTA and CDR2 FQGNSA. Variable domain in full (rest from reference TRBV7-2 and TRBJ2-5): GAGVSQSPSNKVTEKGKDVELRCDPISGHTALYWYRQSLGQGLEFLIYFQGNSAPDKSGLPSDRFSAERTGGSVSTLTIQRTQQEDSAVYLCASSGSGRQTQYFGPGTRLLVL.

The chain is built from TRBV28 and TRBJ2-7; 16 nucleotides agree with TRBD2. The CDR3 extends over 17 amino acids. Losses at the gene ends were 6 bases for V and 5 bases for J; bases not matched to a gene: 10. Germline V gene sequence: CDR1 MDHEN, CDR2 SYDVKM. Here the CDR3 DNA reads TGTGCCAGCAGCGCCCCCGGGACTAGCGGGAGGGACGACGAGCAGTACTTC. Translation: CASSAPGTSGRDDEQYF.

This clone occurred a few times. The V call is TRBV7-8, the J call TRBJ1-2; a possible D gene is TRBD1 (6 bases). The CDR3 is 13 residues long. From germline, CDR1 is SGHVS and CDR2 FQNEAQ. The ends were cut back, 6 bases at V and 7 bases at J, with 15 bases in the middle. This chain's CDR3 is CASREQGWGGYTF. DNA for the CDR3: TGTGCCAGCAGGGAACAGGGTTGGGGTGGCTACACCTTC.

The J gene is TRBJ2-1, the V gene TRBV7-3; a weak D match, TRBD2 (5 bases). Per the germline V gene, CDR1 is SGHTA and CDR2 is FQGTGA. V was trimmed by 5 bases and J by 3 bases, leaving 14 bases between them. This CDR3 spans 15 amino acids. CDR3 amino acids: CASSLSEGHYNEQFF. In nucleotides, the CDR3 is TGTGCCAGCAGCCTGAGTGAGGGCCACTACAATGAGCAGTTCTTC.

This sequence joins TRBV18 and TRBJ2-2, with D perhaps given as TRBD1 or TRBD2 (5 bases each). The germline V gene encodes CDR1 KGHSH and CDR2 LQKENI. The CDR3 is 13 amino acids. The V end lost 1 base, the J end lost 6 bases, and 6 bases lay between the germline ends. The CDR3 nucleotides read TGTGCCAGCTCACCACGGGACGCCGGGGAGCTGTTTTTT. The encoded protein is CASSPRDAGELFF.

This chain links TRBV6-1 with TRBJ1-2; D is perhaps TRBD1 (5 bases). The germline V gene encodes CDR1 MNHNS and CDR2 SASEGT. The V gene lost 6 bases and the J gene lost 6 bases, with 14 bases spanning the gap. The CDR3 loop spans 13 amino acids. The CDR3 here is CASSSRETNGYTF. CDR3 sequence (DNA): TGTGCCAGCAGCAGCAGGGAAACCAATGGCTACACCTTC.

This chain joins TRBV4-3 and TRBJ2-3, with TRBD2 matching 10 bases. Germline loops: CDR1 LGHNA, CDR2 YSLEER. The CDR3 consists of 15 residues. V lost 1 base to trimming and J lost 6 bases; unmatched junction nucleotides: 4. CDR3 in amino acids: CASSQVAGGSDTQYF. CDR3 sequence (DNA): TGCGCCAGCAGCCAAGTAGCGGGGGGCAGCGATACGCAGTATTTT.

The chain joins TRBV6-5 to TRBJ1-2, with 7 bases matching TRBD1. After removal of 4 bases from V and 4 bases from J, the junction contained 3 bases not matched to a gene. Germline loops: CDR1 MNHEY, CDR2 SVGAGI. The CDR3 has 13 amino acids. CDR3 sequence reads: CASSFQGGYGYTF. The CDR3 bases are TGTGCCAGCAGTTTCCAGGGGGGCTATGGCTACACCTTC.

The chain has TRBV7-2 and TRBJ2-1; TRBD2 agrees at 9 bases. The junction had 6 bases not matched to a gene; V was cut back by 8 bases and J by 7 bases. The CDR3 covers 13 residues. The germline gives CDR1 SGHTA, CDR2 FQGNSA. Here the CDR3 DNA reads TGTGCCAGCGCGGCGGGGGGGCGGAATGAGCAGTTCTTC. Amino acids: CASAAGGRNEQFF.

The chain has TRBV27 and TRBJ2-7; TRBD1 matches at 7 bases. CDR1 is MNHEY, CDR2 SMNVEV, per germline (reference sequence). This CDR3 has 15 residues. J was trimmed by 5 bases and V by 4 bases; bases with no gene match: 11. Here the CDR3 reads CASSSPTTGSHEQYF. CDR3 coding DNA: TGTGCCAGCAGTTCGCCTACGACAGGGTCCCACGAGCAGTACTTC.